This T cell receptor beta chain emerged from a study of cytomegalovirus exposure and HLA in healthy donors (dated by TCRdb to about 2017). Looking at the study overall: The roughly 700 repertoires of the first cohort and the approximately 130 validation repertoires were produced on the same platform, according to a later analysis. The study aimed to test whether signatures of past pathogen exposure could be identified by cataloging public T cell receptors. To predict cytomegalovirus infection status, the study combined high-throughput TCR immunosequencing, statistical association of individual TCRs with disease status, and machine learning. Along with the approximately 670-subject first cohort, a separate validation cohort of approximately 110 different subjects was used.

As for this clone: This clone's antigen is unknown. No much larger clone is present one base from it, and per-base qualities are unavailable.

The germline V gene supplies CDR1 SGHTA and CDR2 FQGTGA. The V and J ends are trimmed by 3 bases and 3 bases, leaving 11 bases between them. The CDR3 measures 14 amino acids from cysteine to phenylalanine. Only CDR3 DNA is held: 42 bases, read in frame from base 1. The paper as a whole reports these results and caveats: It was suggested by the authors that the approach could potentially be generalized to other disease states and immunological phenotypes. Most TCR sequences were seen in very few donors, while some public TCRs were found in many individuals. In both the original and validation cohorts, the classifier was reported to diagnose cytomegalovirus status with high specificity and sensitivity. In a later analysis, TCRs clustered in the first cohort were found to also tend to co-occur in the 130 or so validation repertoires, with around 94% of cluster scores above 0. A few of the identified cytomegalovirus-associated TCR beta chains were confirmed in vitro to be specific for cytomegalovirus antigens. A later analysis lacked HLA typing for the validation cohort, so it scored co-occurrence in that cohort across all 130 or so repertoires. In the study, approximately 160 TCR beta chains were listed as associated with cytomegalovirus.

Receptor amplification or capture employed the immunoSEQ multiplex PCR assay. For the original study's pipeline: To diagnose cytomegalovirus status from the catalog of TCR beta chain sequences, a statistical classification framework was built. This is the immuneACCESS table as TCRdb keeps it, with only in-frame sequences that have V and J called. A part of the clones is gone; compared with another copy, unresolved V genes explain less than half, and the rest is unexplained. The V and J calls and clone size were taken over from that table, and D and trimming were inferred from the DNA. This sample has a few hundred thousand clones in its table, and around 80% of those were observed once. More than 13% of the sample belongs to the ten largest clones. Separate from the approximately 700-subject first cohort, the validation cohort of 95 to 150 subjects was the group to which the donors belonged.

Sequencing used PBMCs. This TCR derives from a woman between 25 and 40 years old in good health and CMV-seropositive. The chain couples TRBV7-3 to TRBJ2-5; confidence is insufficient to name the D gene. The CDR3 protein sequence reads: CASSLIWQKETQYF. The nucleotide sequence reads as follows: TGTGCCAGCAGCTTGATCTGGCAGAAAGAGACCCAGTACTTC.